This T cell receptor beta chain derives from a study of CD8+CD57+ T cells in acquired aplastic anemia. Study-wide results and limits: Found in both controls and patients were around 31 CD8+ CDR3 sequences.

In its sample, this clonotype was seen many times. Its antigen is as yet unknown. Germline loops: CDR1 SQVTM, CDR2 ANQGSEA. This CDR3 is 15 amino acids long. V was shortened by 4 bases and J by 3 bases, with 19 bases between the two germline ends. The study profiled TCR beta VDJ and CDR3 using genomic DNA as template. TCRdb fed the reads into MiXCR, producing one record per CDR3 protein. The repertoire holds about 470,000 distinct CDR3 sequences, with around 32% as singletons. Sequenced patients had shown CD8+CD57+ cell expansion by flow cytometry. This receptor was taken from a human donor with aplastic anemia. The source material was sorted CD4+, CD8+, or CD8+CD57+ T cells (not recorded which) from PBMCs. This chain connects TRBV29-1 to TRBJ2-7, with D unclear. The CDR3 DNA sequence: TGCAGCGTTGTATCTCGGAACCTAGTAAACTACGAGCAGTACTTC. This encodes CSVVSRNLVNYEQYF.